This TCR beta chain stems from a study of shared clonotypes between healthy human individuals. Study-level findings and limits: It was the non-shared clonotypes that had lower generation probabilities than clonotypes shared by all four donors.

This clone was counted between two and nine times. Its antigen is not identified. Donors, without exception, were Caucasian adults residing in Nashville, Tennessee. Sequenced by immunoSEQ multiplex PCR; TCRdb stores in-frame clones only, minus some. The top ten hold approximately 1.5% of the sample, which has about a million clones, more than 60% seen once. The specimen was memory CD4+ T cells sorted from blood. The subset here: CD45RA-negative fraction. The clonotype was recovered from a man between 18 and 29 years old in good health.

The CDR3 DNA reads TGTGCCAGCAGTCCTAGCTCCTCGAGACAGCCCCAGCATTTT. This codes for CASSPSSSRQPQHF. J is TRBJ1-5 and V is TRBV28; D unresolved. The CDR3 consists of 14 residues. The germline CDR1 and CDR2 sequences are MDHEN and SYDVKM. The V and J ends lost 5 bases and 7 bases respectively, with 15 bases between them.